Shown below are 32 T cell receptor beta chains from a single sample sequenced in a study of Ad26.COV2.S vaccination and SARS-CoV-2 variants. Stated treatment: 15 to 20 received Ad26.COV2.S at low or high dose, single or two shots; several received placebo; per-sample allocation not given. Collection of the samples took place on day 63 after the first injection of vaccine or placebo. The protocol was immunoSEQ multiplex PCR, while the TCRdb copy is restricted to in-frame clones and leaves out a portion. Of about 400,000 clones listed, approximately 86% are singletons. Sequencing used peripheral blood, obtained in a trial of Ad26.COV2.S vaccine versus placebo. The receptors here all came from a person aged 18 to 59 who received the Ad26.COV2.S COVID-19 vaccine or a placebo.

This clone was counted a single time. The CDR3 DNA reads TGTGCCAGCAGTTACTCAGGAGGGTTGCTCCACGAGCAGTACTTC. Its protein product is CASSYSGGLLHEQYF. The chain uses TRBV6-2 or TRBV6-3 and TRBJ2-7, with D possibly being TRBD2 (6 bases). The germline V and J ends were trimmed by 0 bases and 5 bases, with 14 bases remaining between them. CDR1 is MNHEY, CDR2 SVGEGT, per germline. This CDR3 comprises 15 residues.

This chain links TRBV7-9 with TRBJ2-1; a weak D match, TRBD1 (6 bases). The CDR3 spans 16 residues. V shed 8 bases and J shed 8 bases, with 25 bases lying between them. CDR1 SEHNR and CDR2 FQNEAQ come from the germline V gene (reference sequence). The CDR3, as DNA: TGTGCCAGCGGCGGAGGAAGGGGGACCACTGAGGATGAGCAGTTCTTC. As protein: CASGGGRGTTEDEQFF. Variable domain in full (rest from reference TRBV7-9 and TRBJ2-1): DTGVSQNPRHKITKRGQNVTFRCDPISEHNRLYWYRQTLGQGPEFLTYFQNEAQLEKSRLLSDRFSAERPKGSFSTLEIQRTEQGDSAMYLCASGGGRGTTEDEQFFGPGTRLTVL.

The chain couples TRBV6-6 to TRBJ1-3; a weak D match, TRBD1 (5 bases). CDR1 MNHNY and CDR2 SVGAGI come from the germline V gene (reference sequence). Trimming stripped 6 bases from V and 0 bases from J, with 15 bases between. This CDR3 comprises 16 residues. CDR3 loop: CASRRDGGLSGNTIYF. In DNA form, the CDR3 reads TGTGCCAGCAGAAGGGACGGCGGGCTCTCTGGAAACACCATATATTTT.

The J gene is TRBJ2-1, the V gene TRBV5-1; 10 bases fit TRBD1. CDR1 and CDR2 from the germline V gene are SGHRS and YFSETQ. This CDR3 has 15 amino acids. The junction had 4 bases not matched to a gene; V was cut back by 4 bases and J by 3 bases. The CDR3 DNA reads TGCGCCAGCAGCCAACGGGACAGGGGCTACAATGAGCAGTTCTTC. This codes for CASSQRDRGYNEQFF.

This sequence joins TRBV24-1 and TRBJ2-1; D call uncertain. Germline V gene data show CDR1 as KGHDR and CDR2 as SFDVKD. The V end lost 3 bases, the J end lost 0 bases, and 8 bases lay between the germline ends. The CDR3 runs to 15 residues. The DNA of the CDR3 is TGTGCCACCAGTGATCGATTAAGCTCCTACAATGAGCAGTTCTTC. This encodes CATSDRLSSYNEQFF.

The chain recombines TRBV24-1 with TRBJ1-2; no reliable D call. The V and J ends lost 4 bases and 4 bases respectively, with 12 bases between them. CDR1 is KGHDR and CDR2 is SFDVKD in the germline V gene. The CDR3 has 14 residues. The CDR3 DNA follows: TGTGCCACCAGTGAGAACAGCCGAACCTATGGCTACACCTTC. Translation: CATSENSRTYGYTF.

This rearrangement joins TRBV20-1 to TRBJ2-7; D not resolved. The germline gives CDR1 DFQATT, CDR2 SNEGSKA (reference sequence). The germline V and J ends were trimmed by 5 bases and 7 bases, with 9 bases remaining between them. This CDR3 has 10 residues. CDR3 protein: CSASNREQYF. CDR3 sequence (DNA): TGCAGTGCTTCAAACCGGGAGCAGTACTTC.

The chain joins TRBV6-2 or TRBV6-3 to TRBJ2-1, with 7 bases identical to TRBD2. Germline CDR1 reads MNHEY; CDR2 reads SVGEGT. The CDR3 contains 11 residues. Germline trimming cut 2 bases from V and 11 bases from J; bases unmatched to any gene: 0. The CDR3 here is CASSYGTKQFF. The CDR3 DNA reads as TGTGCCAGCAGTTACGGGACTAAGCAGTTCTTC.

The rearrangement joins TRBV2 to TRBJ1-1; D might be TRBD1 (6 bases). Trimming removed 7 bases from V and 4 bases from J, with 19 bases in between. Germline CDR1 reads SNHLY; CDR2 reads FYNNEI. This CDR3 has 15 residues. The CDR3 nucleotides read TGTGCCAGCACGGCCCCCACAGGGAGGCGCACTGAAGCTTTCTTT. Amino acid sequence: CASTAPTGRRTEAFF.

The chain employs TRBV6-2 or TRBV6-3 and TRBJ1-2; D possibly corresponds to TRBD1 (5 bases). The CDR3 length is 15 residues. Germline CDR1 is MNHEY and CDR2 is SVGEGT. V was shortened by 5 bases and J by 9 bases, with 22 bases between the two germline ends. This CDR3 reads CASSLDLGLTASYTF. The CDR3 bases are TGTGCCAGCAGTCTAGACCTGGGGCTAACTGCAAGCTACACCTTC.

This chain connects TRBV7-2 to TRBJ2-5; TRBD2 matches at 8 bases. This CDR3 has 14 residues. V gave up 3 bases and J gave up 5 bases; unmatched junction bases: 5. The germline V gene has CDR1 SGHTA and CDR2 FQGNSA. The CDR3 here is CASSFGGGHETQYF. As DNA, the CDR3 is TGTGCCAGCAGCTTCGGGGGGGGGCACGAGACCCAGTACTTC.

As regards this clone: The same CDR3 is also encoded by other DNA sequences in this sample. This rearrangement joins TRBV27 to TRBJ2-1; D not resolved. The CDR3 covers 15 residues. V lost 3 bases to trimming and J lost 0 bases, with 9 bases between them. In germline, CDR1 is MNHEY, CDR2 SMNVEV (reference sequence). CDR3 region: CASSFTPSSYNEQFF. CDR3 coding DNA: TGTGCCAGCAGTTTTACCCCAAGCTCCTACAATGAGCAGTTCTTC.

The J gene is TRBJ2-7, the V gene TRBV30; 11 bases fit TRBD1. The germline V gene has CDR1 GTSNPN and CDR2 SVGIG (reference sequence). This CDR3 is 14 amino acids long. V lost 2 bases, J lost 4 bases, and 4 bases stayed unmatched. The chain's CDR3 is CAWSTGQGGYEQYF. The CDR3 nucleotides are TGTGCCTGGAGTACGGGACAGGGGGGGTACGAGCAGTACTTC.

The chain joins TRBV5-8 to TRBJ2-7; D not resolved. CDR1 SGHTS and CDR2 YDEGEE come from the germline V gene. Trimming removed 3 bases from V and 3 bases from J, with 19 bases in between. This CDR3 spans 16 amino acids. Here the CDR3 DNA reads TGTGCCAGCAGCTCCCCCGTTCACGGCTCGGGCTACGAGCAGTACTTC. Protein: CASSSPVHGSGYEQYF.

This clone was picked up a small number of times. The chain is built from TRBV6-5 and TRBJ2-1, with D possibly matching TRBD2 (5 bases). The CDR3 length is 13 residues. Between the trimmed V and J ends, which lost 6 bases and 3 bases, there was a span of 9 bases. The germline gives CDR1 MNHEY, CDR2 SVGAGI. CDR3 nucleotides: TGTGCCAGCAGCACCGGGGTCTACAATGAGCAGTTCTTC. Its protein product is CASSTGVYNEQFF.

The CDR3: CASSHGSGSSETQYF. CDR3 DNA sequence: TGCGCCAGCAGCCACGGCTCAGGCAGTTCAGAGACCCAGTACTTC. V is TRBV5-1 and J is TRBJ2-5, with D hard to call. Germline CDR1 is SGHRS and CDR2 is YFSETQ. CDR3 length: 15 residues. V was pared by 4 bases and J by 4 bases, with 17 bases between.

CDR3 region: CASRRLADYNEQFF. DNA for the CDR3: TGCGCCAGCAGACGACTAGCGGACTACAATGAGCAGTTCTTC. V usage is TRBV5-1 and J usage is TRBJ2-1; 9 nucleotides line up with TRBD2. This CDR3 comprises 14 residues. Per germline, CDR1 SGHRS and CDR2 YFSETQ. V was pared by 5 bases and J by 3 bases, with 3 bases of the junction left unmatched.

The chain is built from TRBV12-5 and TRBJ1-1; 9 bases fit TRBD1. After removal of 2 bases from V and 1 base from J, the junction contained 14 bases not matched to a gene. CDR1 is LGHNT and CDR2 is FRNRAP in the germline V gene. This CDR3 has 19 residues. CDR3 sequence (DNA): TGTGCTAGTGGTTTGATAACTACATTCAGGGACAGGGAGAACACTGAAGCTTTCTTT. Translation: CASGLITTFRDRENTEAFF. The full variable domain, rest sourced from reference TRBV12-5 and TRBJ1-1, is DARVTQTPRHKVTEMGQEVTMRCQPILGHNTVFWYRQTMMQGLELLAYFRNRAPLDDSGMPKDRFSAEMPDATLATLKIQPSEPRDSAVYFCASGLITTFRDRENTEAFFGQGTRLTVV.

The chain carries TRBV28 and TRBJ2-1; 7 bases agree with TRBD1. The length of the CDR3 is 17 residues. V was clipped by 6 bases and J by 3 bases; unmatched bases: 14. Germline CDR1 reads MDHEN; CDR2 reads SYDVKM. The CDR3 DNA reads TGTGCCAGCAGACAAACAGGGGCAAGGGGGTTCTACAATGAGCAGTTCTTC. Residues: CASRQTGARGFYNEQFF.

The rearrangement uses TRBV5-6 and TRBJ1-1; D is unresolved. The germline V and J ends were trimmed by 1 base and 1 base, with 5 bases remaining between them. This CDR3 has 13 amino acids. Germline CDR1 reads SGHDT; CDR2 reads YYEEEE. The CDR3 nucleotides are TGTGCCAGCAGCTTGACTTCGAACACTGAAGCTTTCTTT. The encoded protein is CASSLTSNTEAFF. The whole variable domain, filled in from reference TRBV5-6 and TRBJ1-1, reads DAGVTQSPTHLIKTRGQQVTLRCSPKSGHDTVSWYQQALGQGPQFIFQYYEEEERQRGNFPDRFSGHQFPNYSSELNVNALLLGDSALYLCASSLTSNTEAFFGQGTRLTVV.

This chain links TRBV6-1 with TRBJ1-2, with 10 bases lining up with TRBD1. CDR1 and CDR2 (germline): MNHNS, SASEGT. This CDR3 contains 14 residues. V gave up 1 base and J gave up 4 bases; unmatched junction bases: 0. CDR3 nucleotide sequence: TGTGCCAGCAGTGAAGGACAGGGGGCCTATGGCTACACCTTC. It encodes CASSEGQGAYGYTF.

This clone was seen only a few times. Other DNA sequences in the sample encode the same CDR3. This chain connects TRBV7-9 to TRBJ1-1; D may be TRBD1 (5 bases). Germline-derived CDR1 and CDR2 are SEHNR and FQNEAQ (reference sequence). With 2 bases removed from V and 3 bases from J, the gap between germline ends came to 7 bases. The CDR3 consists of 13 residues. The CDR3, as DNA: TGTGCCAGCAGCTTAAGGGGCGACACTGAAGCTTTCTTT. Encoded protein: CASSLRGDTEAFF.

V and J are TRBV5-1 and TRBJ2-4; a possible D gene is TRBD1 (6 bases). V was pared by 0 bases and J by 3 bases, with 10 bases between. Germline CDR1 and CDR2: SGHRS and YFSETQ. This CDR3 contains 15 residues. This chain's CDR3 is CASSLGGLSKNIQYF. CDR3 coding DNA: TGCGCCAGCAGCTTGGGGGGGCTGAGCAAAAACATTCAGTACTTC.

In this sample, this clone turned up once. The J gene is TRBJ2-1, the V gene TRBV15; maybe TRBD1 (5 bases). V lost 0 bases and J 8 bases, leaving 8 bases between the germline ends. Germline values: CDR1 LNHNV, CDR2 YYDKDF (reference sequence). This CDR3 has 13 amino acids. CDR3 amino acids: CATSRDEGDEQFF. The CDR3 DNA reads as TGTGCCACCAGCAGAGATGAAGGGGATGAGCAGTTCTTC.

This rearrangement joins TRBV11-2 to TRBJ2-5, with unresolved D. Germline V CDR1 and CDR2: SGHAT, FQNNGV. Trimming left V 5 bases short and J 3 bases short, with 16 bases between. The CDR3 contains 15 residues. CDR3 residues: CASSPLRRQKETQYF. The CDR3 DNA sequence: TGTGCCAGCAGCCCCCTCAGGAGACAAAAAGAGACCCAGTACTTC.

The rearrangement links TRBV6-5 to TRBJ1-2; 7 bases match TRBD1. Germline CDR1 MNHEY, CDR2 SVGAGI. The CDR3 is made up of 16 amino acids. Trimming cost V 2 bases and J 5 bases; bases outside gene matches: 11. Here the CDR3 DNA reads TGTGCCAGCAGTTACCAGGGCGGGACAGCTCCATATGGCTACACCTTC. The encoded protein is CASSYQGGTAPYGYTF.

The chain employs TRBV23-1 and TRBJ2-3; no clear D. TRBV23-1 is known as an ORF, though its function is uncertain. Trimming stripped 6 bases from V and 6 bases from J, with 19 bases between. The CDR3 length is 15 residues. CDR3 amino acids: CASRPLELPPDTQYF. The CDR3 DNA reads TGCGCCAGCAGGCCGCTAGAATTACCCCCCGATACGCAGTATTTT.

CDR3: CASSLDRQETQYF. As DNA, the CDR3 is TGTGCCAGCTCACTCGACAGGCAAGAGACCCAGTACTTC. V usage is TRBV18 and J usage is TRBJ2-5; D may be TRBD1 (6 bases). Germline CDR1 is KGHSH and CDR2 is LQKENI. This CDR3 contains 13 residues. Trimming pared 4 bases from V and 2 bases from J, leaving 8 bases between.

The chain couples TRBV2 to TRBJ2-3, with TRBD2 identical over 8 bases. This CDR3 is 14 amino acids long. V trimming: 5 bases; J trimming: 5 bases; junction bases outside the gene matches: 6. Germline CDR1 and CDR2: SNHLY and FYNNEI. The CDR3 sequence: CASSRGGQGDTQYF. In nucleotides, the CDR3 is TGTGCCAGCAGTCGGGGGGGGCAGGGAGATACGCAGTATTTT.

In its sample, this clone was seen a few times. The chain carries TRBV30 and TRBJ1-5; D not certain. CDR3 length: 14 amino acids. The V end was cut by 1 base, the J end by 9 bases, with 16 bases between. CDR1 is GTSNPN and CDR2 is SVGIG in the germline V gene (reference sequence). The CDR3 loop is CAWSAESAGWPQHF. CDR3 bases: TGTGCCTGGAGTGCGGAGAGCGCGGGGTGGCCCCAGCATTTT. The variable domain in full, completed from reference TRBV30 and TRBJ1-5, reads SQTIHQWPATLVQPVGSPLSLECTVEGTSNPNLYWYRQAAGRGLQLLFYSVGIGQISSEVPQNLSASRPQDRQFILSSKKLLLSDSGFYLCAWSAESAGWPQHFGDGTRLSIL.

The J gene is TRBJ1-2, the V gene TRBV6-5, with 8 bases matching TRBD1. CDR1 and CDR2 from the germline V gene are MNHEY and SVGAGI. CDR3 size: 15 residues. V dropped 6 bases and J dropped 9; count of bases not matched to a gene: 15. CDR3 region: CASRPLRDRNTSYTF. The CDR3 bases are TGTGCCAGCAGACCCCTCCGGGACAGGAATACGAGCTACACCTTC.

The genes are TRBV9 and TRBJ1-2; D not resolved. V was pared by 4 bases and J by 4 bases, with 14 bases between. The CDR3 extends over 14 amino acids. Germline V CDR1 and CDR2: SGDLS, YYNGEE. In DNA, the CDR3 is TGTGCCAGCAGCTCCGTGGGGTCGGGCTATGGCTACACCTTC. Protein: CASSSVGSGYGYTF. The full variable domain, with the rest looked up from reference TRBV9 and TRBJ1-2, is DSGVTQTPKHLITATGQRVTLRCSPRSGDLSVYWYQQSLDQGLQFLIQYYNGEERAKGNILERFSAQQFPDLHSELNLSSLELGDSALYFCASSSVGSGYGYTFGSGTRLTVV.